The 24 T cell receptor beta chains listed next were all sequenced from one sample in a study of regulatory T cells in long-lasting Graves disease. Time point here: newly diagnosed GD, antithyroid drugs for less than 3 months. RNA isolated from PBMCs was used to make the TCR library. Construction of TCR beta libraries relied on iRepertoire HTBI primers and on Arm-PCR targeting CDR3 regions. From the multiplex PCR reads, TCRdb called clonotypes with MiXCR, one entry per CDR3 protein. The table shows hundreds of thousands of distinct CDR3 sequences, with about 11% occurring only once. This sample was shared with a second study, whose subject was T cells in Graves' hyperthyroidism and ophthalmopathy.

The sample here was peripheral blood mononuclear cells (PBMCs), taken at new diagnosis, from a patient treated with antithyroid drugs. Source of these receptors: a woman younger than 45 with Graves disease.

This clonotype came up many times. At one of its ends the junction is not consistent with the germline gene, which may arise from a read error. J is TRBJ2-7 and V is TRBV3-1, with 9 bases identical to TRBD2. The CDR3 totals 13 residues. CDR1 is LGHDT and CDR2 is YNNKEL in the germline V gene (reference sequence). The CDR3 bases are TGTGCCAGCAGCCAAGACATAGCGGGAGTCCTCTTCTTC. Protein: CASSQDIAGVLFF.

The rearrangement joins TRBV9 to TRBJ2-3, with 7 bases fitting TRBD1. This CDR3 region has 18 residues. Germline V gene sequence: CDR1 SGDLS, CDR2 YYNGEE. The junction had 13 bases not matched to a gene; V was cut back by 3 bases and J by 0 bases. The CDR3 reads CASSADGTVYSSTDTQYF. In DNA, the CDR3 is TGTGCCAGCAGCGCAGACGGGACAGTCTACTCTAGCACAGATACGCAGTATTTT.

In this sample, this clonotype turned up many times. V usage is TRBV7-8 and J usage is TRBJ2-7; D is undetermined. V lost 2 bases and J lost 5, with 19 bases in between. The CDR3 extends over 16 amino acids. Germline V lookup: CDR1 SGHVS, CDR2 FQNEAQ. The DNA of the CDR3 is TGTGCCAGCAGCTTAATCGCCGGGCCTTCGGTCCACGAGCAGTACTTC. This gives the protein CASSLIAGPSVHEQYF.

This CDR3 is CASSGDRGLSYEQYF. For the CDR3, the DNA is TGTGCCAGCAGTGGGGACAGGGGGCTCTCCTACGAGCAGTACTTC. The J gene is TRBJ2-7, the V gene TRBV6-2 or TRBV6-3; TRBD1 matches at 12 bases. With V trimmed by 5 bases and J by 0 bases, 2 bases remained unmatched. Germline V lookup: CDR1 MNHEY, CDR2 SVGEGT. This CDR3 comprises 15 residues.

This clonotype was recorded at least ten times. This chain connects TRBV12-3 or TRBV12-4 to TRBJ2-7; D might be TRBD1 (6 bases). This CDR3 has 12 amino acids. V was trimmed by 9 bases and J by 7 bases, leaving 16 bases between them. The CDR3 protein is CASEGVLGEQYF. The DNA of the CDR3 is TGTGCCAGTGAGGGGGTACTGGGTGAGCAGTACTTC.

The rearrangement joins TRBV5-4 to TRBJ2-1, with D perhaps TRBD2 (6 bases). Per the germline V gene, CDR1 is SGHNT and CDR2 is YYREEE (reference sequence). V shed 4 bases and J shed 9 bases, with 26 bases lying between them. This CDR3 spans 17 amino acids. Here the CDR3 DNA reads TGTGCCAGCAGCATAGTTACTCTTGGTCGGGAGTTAGGTGAGCAGTTCTTC. It translates to CASSIVTLGRELGEQFF.

This clonotype has a count of ten or more. The chain couples TRBV7-9 to TRBJ2-1; weak D call: TRBD2 (5 bases). This CDR3 spans 16 amino acids. Germline V gene lookup returns CDR1 SEHNR and CDR2 FQNEAQ (reference sequence). V dropped 5 bases and J dropped 0 bases, with 14 bases sitting between them. The chain's CDR3 is CASSPQSGSSYNEQFF. DNA of the CDR3: TGTGCCAGCAGCCCCCAAAGCGGAAGCTCCTACAATGAGCAGTTCTTC. Variable domain in full (rest from reference TRBV7-9 and TRBJ2-1): DTGVSQNPRHKITKRGQNVTFRCDPISEHNRLYWYRQTLGQGPEFLTYFQNEAQLEKSRLLSDRFSAERPKGSFSTLEIQRTEQGDSAMYLCASSPQSGSSYNEQFFGPGTRLTVL.

The V call is TRBV10-2, the J call TRBJ2-1, with D hard to call. V shed 8 bases and J shed 5 bases, with 13 bases lying between them. Germline V gene lookup returns CDR1 WSHSY and CDR2 SAAADI. The CDR3 consists of 13 residues. The CDR3 region has the DNA TGCGCCAGCCTTCATCTCGGTGACAATGAGCAGTTCTTC. It encodes CASLHLGDNEQFF.

This clonotype has at least ten counts. The chain is built from TRBV15 and TRBJ2-5; TRBD1 or TRBD2 may be the D gene (6 bases each). The ends were cut back, 1 base at V and 2 bases at J, with 11 bases in the middle. This CDR3 spans 15 amino acids. CDR1 is LNHNV, CDR2 YYDKDF, per germline (reference sequence). CDR3 sequence (DNA): TGTGCCACCAGCAGAGCTCAGGGGAGGCAAGAGACCCAGTACTTC. The encoded protein is CATSRAQGRQETQYF.

The table lists this clonotype with many counts. V gene TRBV10-2 combines with J gene TRBJ2-1, with 8 nucleotides matching TRBD2. Looked up from germline, CDR1 is WSHSY and CDR2 is SAAADI. With V trimmed by 4 bases and J by 0 bases, 14 bases remained unmatched. The CDR3 spans 19 residues. The CDR3 sequence: CASSGSGRRGSSSYNEQFF. CDR3 sequence (DNA): TGCGCCAGCAGTGGAAGCGGGAGACGGGGCTCGAGCTCCTACAATGAGCAGTTCTTC.

This clonotype was picked up many times. This chain joins TRBV6-5 and TRBJ2-1, with TRBD2 identical over 9 bases. Germline V gene data show CDR1 as MNHEY and CDR2 as SVGAGI. The CDR3 runs 16 residues. After removal of 1 base from V and 4 bases from J, the junction contained 5 bases not matched to a gene. CDR3 protein: CASSYYSAGGYNEQFF. In nucleotides, the CDR3 is TGTGCCAGCAGTTACTACTCAGCGGGAGGATACAATGAGCAGTTCTTC.

In its sample, this clonotype was seen a few times. The genes are TRBV5-1 and TRBJ2-3; 7 bases are shared with TRBD1. CDR1 and CDR2 (germline): SGHRS, YFSETQ. This CDR3 is built from 16 residues. The V gene end was trimmed by 4 bases and the J gene end by 0 bases; junction bases not matched to a gene: 8. The CDR3 DNA follows: TGCGCCAGCAGCGGACCCACAGGGGCTAGCACAGATACGCAGTATTTT. Its translation: CASSGPTGASTDTQYF.

The chain couples TRBV6-6 to TRBJ1-5; D is perhaps TRBD1 (5 bases). CDR1 is MNHNY and CDR2 is SVGAGI in the germline V gene (reference sequence). V lost 0 bases and J lost 2, with 14 bases in between. This CDR3 has 17 amino acids. As DNA, the CDR3 is TGTGCCAGCAGTTACTCGGTGCAGGGACTCGGCAATCAGCCCCAGCATTTT. Its protein is CASSYSVQGLGNQPQHF.

This clonotype was detected ten times or more. The chain combines TRBV5-5 with TRBJ1-5; D gene unclear. From germline, CDR1 is SGHKS and CDR2 YYEKEE (reference sequence). Trimming pared 3 bases from V and 1 base from J, leaving 8 bases between. The CDR3 runs to 14 residues. DNA of the CDR3: TGTGCCAGCAGCTCGCGGGAGAGCAATCAGCCCCAGCATTTT. Protein: CASSSRESNQPQHF.

This rearrangement joins TRBV30 to TRBJ2-5, with 8 bases lining up with TRBD1. The J segment lost 5 bases and the V segment lost 3 bases, leaving 8 bases of the junction unmatched. Germline V gives CDR1 GTSNPN, CDR2 SVGIG (reference sequence). There are 14 residues in the CDR3. CDR3 nucleotide sequence: TGTGCCTGGAGCGGGACAGGCCGCCGGGAGACCCAGTACTTC. Protein product: CAWSGTGRRETQYF.

This clonotype has ten or more counts. CDR3 region: CSAREPGRAHYGYTF. CDR3 coding DNA: TGCAGTGCTAGAGAGCCCGGACGGGCACACTATGGCTACACCTTC. The chain uses TRBV20-1 and TRBJ1-2; D not certain. V was pared by 0 bases and J by 3 bases, with 14 bases between. Looked up from germline, CDR1 is DFQATT and CDR2 is SNEGSKA (reference sequence). The CDR3 totals 15 residues.

This clonotype was seen at least ten times. The V and J genes are TRBV7-9 and TRBJ1-4; D is undetermined. This CDR3 spans 15 amino acids. Trimming shortened V by 1 base and J by 6 bases, and 12 bases separated the two germline ends. Per the germline V gene, CDR1 is SEHNR and CDR2 is FQNEAQ (reference sequence). CDR3 loop: CASSLGRARDEKLFF. CDR3 in DNA: TGTGCCAGCAGCTTAGGGAGGGCCAGAGATGAAAAACTGTTTTTT.

The table lists this clonotype with many counts. V gene TRBV27 combines with J gene TRBJ2-4; TRBD2 matches 7 bases. J was trimmed by 7 bases and V by 3 bases; bases with no gene match: 9. The CDR3 has 15 amino acids. Germline V lookup: CDR1 MNHEY, CDR2 SMNVEV (reference sequence). The CDR3 bases are TGTGCCAGCAGTTTTTTAGGCGGGAGTGGGAACATTCAGTACTTC. Residues: CASSFLGGSGNIQYF.

The V and J genes are TRBV24-1 and TRBJ1-4; TRBD1 aligns across 8 bases. CDR3 length equals 17 residues. J was trimmed by 5 bases and V by 5 bases; bases with no gene match: 12. Germline CDR1 reads KGHDR; CDR2 reads SFDVKD. For the CDR3, the DNA is TGTGCCACCAGTGGAGGTACCGGGACAGGCAAGAATGAAAAACTGTTTTTT. Protein sequence: CATSGGTGTGKNEKLFF.

This clonotype was recorded a few times. This chain joins TRBV28 and TRBJ1-1; D gene unclear. V gave up 6 bases and J gave up 8 bases, with 10 bases separating them. The CDR3 contains 11 residues. The germline gives CDR1 MDHEN, CDR2 SYDVKM. The CDR3 DNA follows: TGTGCCAGCAGGTTGTCATCAGAAGCTTTCTTT. Its translation is CASRLSSEAFF. Supplemented by reference TRBV28 and TRBJ1-1, the full variable domain reads DVKVTQSSRYLVKRTGEKVFLECVQDMDHENMFWYRQDPGLGLRLIYFSYDVKMKEKGDIPEGYSVSREKKERFSLILESASTNQTSMYLCASRLSSEAFFGQGTRLTVV.

At least ten counts were recorded for this clonotype. The genes are TRBV2 and TRBJ1-1; D ambiguous. Germline CDR1 is SNHLY and CDR2 is FYNNEI. The CDR3 has 15 amino acids. V was trimmed by 5 bases and J by 7 bases, leaving 20 bases between them. Written as DNA, the CDR3 is TGTGCCAGCAGTTATGTACGAGGGCCCTCAAGTGAAGCTTTCTTT. This gives the protein CASSYVRGPSSEAFF.

This clonotype was seen repeatedly, ten times or more. The V and J genes are TRBV27 and TRBJ1-1; D might be TRBD1 (5 bases). Germline V gives CDR1 MNHEY, CDR2 SMNVEV (reference sequence). V was shortened by 7 bases and J by 1 base, with 19 bases between the two germline ends. CDR3 length: 16 amino acids. The CDR3 loop is CASKPGGGFRNTEAFF. CDR3 nucleotide sequence: TGTGCCAGCAAACCCGGGGGGGGTTTCCGGAACACTGAAGCTTTCTTT.

This clonotype occurred many times. This CDR3 is CASSSGQPNSGNTIYF. The DNA for the CDR3 is TGCGCCAGCAGCTCAGGACAGCCCAACTCTGGAAACACCATATATTTT. The rearrangement links TRBV5-1 to TRBJ1-3; a weak D match, TRBD1 (6 bases). The CDR3 loop spans 16 amino acids. V was trimmed by 3 bases and J by 0 bases, leaving 13 bases between them. CDR1 is SGHRS, CDR2 YFSETQ, per germline. The entire variable domain, with the rest obtained from reference TRBV5-1 and TRBJ1-3, is as follows: KAGVTQTPRYLIKTRGQQVTLSCSPISGHRSVSWYQQTPGQGLQFLFEYFSETQRNKGNFPGRFSGRQFSNSRSEMNVSTLELGDSALYLCASSSGQPNSGNTIYFGEGSWLTVV.

This clonotype was observed a handful of times. One end of the junction does not line up with germline, which may come from a read error. The V and J genes are TRBV12-3 or TRBV12-4 and TRBJ1-3, with 9 bases identical to TRBD1. The CDR3 is made up of 13 amino acids. The CDR3 sequence is CAGRRTGANTIYF. The CDR3 DNA reads TGTGCCGGCAGAAGGACAGGGGCCAACACCATATATTTT.